This is a list of T cell receptor beta chains from one sample in a study of graft-versus-host responses after intestinal transplantation. Generated by immunoSEQ multiplex PCR, the TCRdb table keeps only in-frame clones and is missing some. The data hold roughly 90,000 clones, with just over 90% observed a single time. No antigen has been assigned to these receptors. The material was unstimulated CD8+ T cells sorted from spleen or lymph node cells, obtained before intestinal transplant. These receptors all stem from a human donor who received an intestinal transplant. CDR3s include the opening cysteine and the closing phenylalanine or tryptophan. Expanded clones get a size class; other rows say once, few or many, or leave the size out.

clone_size	v_call	cdr3_aa
-	TRBV12-1	CASSPKHRTHQLETQYF
-	TRBV9	CASSPPGQVQYTEAFF
-	TRBV11-2	CASSSHTGGLAKNIQYF
-	TRBV30	CAWSVYTGDEKLFF
-	TRBV19	CASSIGAPNYEQYF
-	TRBV7-9	CASSFPLTGKDTEAFF
-	TRBV5-4	CASSTKGAPSSEAFF
-	TRBV27	CASSPTGAYEQYF
-	TRBV7-2	CASTLLRAGEGETQYF
-	TRBV6-5	CASSGTGGNNQPQHF
once	TRBV20-1	CSASNTEAFF
-	TRBV5-1	CASSLGTGGNEQYF
-	TRBV4-1	CASSQDLSTGVQETQYF
-	TRBV7-9	CASSLAPFRDGYTF
-	TRBV11-2	CASSTRGSGRETQYF
-	TRBV4-1	CASSQESSSGNTIYF
-	TRBV18	CASSADGTGGTQPQHF
-	TRBV29-1	CSVEFAGYQETQYF
-	TRBV7-6	CASSPGLFRASNEKLFF
once	TRBV13	CASTGAGETYEQYF
-	TRBV9	CASSAPTSGVTDTQYF
few	TRBV5-1	CASSLIRKDTQYF
-	TRBV9	CASSVGWRDNGYTF